Following are 18 T cell receptor beta chains from one sample sequenced in a study of beta chain features in type 1 diabetes. These receptors are not linked to any known antigen. Expressed TCRB transcripts were sequenced because the entire RNA isolate underwent reverse transcription. Assay: immunoSEQ multiplex PCR; the TCRdb copy retains only in-frame clones and omits some. The table has 600,000 to 700,000 clones, around 11% seen once. Study results and caveats: The study found moderately but significantly shorter TCRB CDR3s in all four CD4+ subsets of Type 1 diabetes patients.

The sample taken for sequencing was naive CD4+ T cells from blood. The receptors were gathered from a man aged 30-40 years with type 1 diabetes.

The sample holds a few counts of this clone. The chain combines TRBV9 with TRBJ2-7; no definite D call. This CDR3 has 14 residues. The V and J ends lost 2 bases and 5 bases respectively, with 14 bases between them. CDR1 is SGDLS, CDR2 YYNGEE, per germline. CDR3 in amino acids: CASSVGPHGDEQYF. The CDR3 region has the DNA TGTGCCAGCAGCGTCGGACCTCACGGCGACGAGCAGTACTTC.

In this sample, this clone turned up a few times. Within the sample, other DNA sequences also encode this same CDR3. The J gene is TRBJ2-2, the V gene TRBV5-1; possibly TRBD2 for D (6 bases). The CDR3 runs 14 residues. The ends were cut back, 0 bases at V and 5 bases at J, with 8 bases in the middle. The germline V gene has CDR1 SGHRS and CDR2 YFSETQ. The CDR3 is CASSLVRGTGELFF. CDR3 nucleotides: TGCGCCAGCAGCTTGGTTCGGGGGACCGGGGAGCTGTTTTTT.

This clone has just a few counts. The rearrangement joins TRBV5-1 to TRBJ2-7; D call uncertain. Germline CDR1 reads SGHRS; CDR2 reads YFSETQ. V dropped 0 bases and J dropped 6 bases, with 7 bases sitting between them. The CDR3 runs to 12 residues. The CDR3 loop reads CASSLASREQYF. The CDR3 DNA reads as TGCGCCAGCAGCTTGGCCAGTCGCGAGCAGTACTTC. The whole variable domain, filled in from reference TRBV5-1 and TRBJ2-7, reads KAGVTQTPRYLIKTRGQQVTLSCSPISGHRSVSWYQQTPGQGLQFLFEYFSETQRNKGNFPGRFSGRQFSNSRSEMNVSTLELGDSALYLCASSLASREQYFGPGTRLTVT.

The chain joins TRBV11-2 to TRBJ2-3; D gene unclear. Germline CDR1 SGHAT, CDR2 FQNNGV. Trimming removed 7 bases at V and 0 bases at J, with 26 bases between. This CDR3 has 19 amino acids. This CDR3 is CASTPNLVTLKTSTDTQYF. The DNA of the CDR3 is TGTGCCAGCACCCCCAACCTCGTTACATTGAAAACTAGCACAGATACGCAGTATTTT.

This clone was observed a few times. DNA for the CDR3: TGTGCCAGCAGCCTCGGACAGGTCTTACCTTATGGCTACACCTTC. Translating gives CASSLGQVLPYGYTF. The chain couples TRBV7-9 to TRBJ1-2; 7 bases are shared with TRBD1. The ends lost 5 bases at V and 5 bases at J; junction bases unmatched: 11. This CDR3 contains 15 residues. Looked up from germline, CDR1 is SEHNR and CDR2 is FQNEAQ (reference sequence).

This clone was seen only a few times. The rearrangement links TRBV7-9 to TRBJ2-3, with 11 bases lining up with TRBD2. There are 16 residues in the CDR3. Trimming at V came to 5 bases and at J to 10 bases, leaving 14 bases not matched to a gene. Germline V gene lookup returns CDR1 SEHNR and CDR2 FQNEAQ (reference sequence). CDR3 amino acids: CASSPAWASGGQAQYF. As DNA, the CDR3 is TGTGCCAGCAGCCCTGCATGGGCTAGCGGGGGGCAGGCGCAGTATTTT.

Notes on this clone: Within the sample, other DNA sequences also encode this same CDR3. This chain joins TRBV18 and TRBJ2-5, with D possibly TRBD1 on 5 matching bases. The CDR3 loop spans 13 amino acids. The ends were cut back, 3 bases at V and 2 bases at J, with 7 bases in the middle. Germline assignment: CDR1 KGHSH and CDR2 LQKENI. CDR3 residues: CASSPGPQETQYF. The DNA for the CDR3 is TGTGCCAGCTCACCGGGGCCGCAAGAGACCCAGTACTTC.

This clone has more than one count but fewer than ten. The rearrangement joins TRBV25-1 to TRBJ2-7; TRBD1 is a possible D gene (5 bases). Germline V gene data show CDR1 as MGHDK and CDR2 as SYGVNS. Trimming cost V 5 bases and J 6 bases, with 14 bases left between them. The CDR3 runs to 13 residues. CDR3 region: CASSSEARVEQYF. The CDR3, as DNA: TGTGCCAGCAGTAGTGAGGCCAGGGTCGAGCAGTACTTC.

The rearrangement joins TRBV6-5 to TRBJ2-3; TRBD1 agrees at 9 bases. The CDR3 has 16 residues. With V trimmed by 0 bases and J by 4 bases, 5 bases remained unmatched. Germline V gene data show CDR1 as MNHEY and CDR2 as SVGAGI. This chain's CDR3 is CASSYSGTGNADTQYF. CDR3 sequence (DNA): TGTGCCAGCAGTTACTCAGGGACAGGGAACGCAGATACGCAGTATTTT.

The genes are TRBV25-1 and TRBJ2-5, with D hard to call. This CDR3 has 13 amino acids. CDR1 is MGHDK, CDR2 SYGVNS, per germline. The V gene lost 3 bases and the J gene lost 3 bases, with 8 bases spanning the gap. The CDR3 loop is CASSDAIKETQYF. As DNA, the CDR3 is TGTGCCAGCAGTGATGCTATTAAAGAGACCCAGTACTTC.

This clone has a handful of counts. The V call is TRBV28, the J call TRBJ2-5; D gene uncertain. Between the trimmed V and J ends, which lost 8 bases and 5 bases, there was a span of 9 bases. CDR1 and CDR2 from the germline V gene are MDHEN and SYDVKM. This CDR3 has 11 residues. The CDR3 here is CASGVRETQYF. Here the CDR3 DNA reads TGTGCCAGCGGGGTCCGGGAGACCCAGTACTTC.

This chain uses TRBV4-2 with TRBJ1-4; the match to TRBD1 covers 8 bases. V was pared by 4 bases and J by 5 bases, with 6 bases of the junction left unmatched. The CDR3 totals 15 residues. Germline V gene sequence: CDR1 LGHNA, CDR2 YNFKEQ. CDR3 coding DNA: TGTGCCAGCAGCCCTTTGTCAGGGGGCAATGAAAAACTGTTTTTT. Protein: CASSPLSGGNEKLFF.

V is TRBV19 and J is TRBJ2-6; TRBD2 is a possible D gene (5 bases). V was clipped by 6 bases and J by 1 base, with 22 bases between them. CDR3 length: 19 amino acids. In germline, CDR1 is LNHDA, CDR2 SQIVND (reference sequence). CDR3 DNA: TGTGCCAGTAGCACCTGGATCTCCCCCGGGGAATCTGGGGCCAACGTCCTGACTTTC. Protein sequence: CASSTWISPGESGANVLTF.

There are a few counts of this clone. This chain connects TRBV5-6 to TRBJ2-2; a possible D gene is TRBD1 (6 bases). With 1 base removed from V and 3 bases from J, the gap between germline ends came to 7 bases. Germline assignment: CDR1 SGHDT and CDR2 YYEEEE. This CDR3 has 14 residues. The CDR3 region is CASSLQGYTGELFF. The DNA of the CDR3 is TGTGCCAGCAGCTTGCAGGGGTACACCGGGGAGCTGTTTTTT.

This clone was picked up a small number of times. The gene calls are TRBV6-4 and TRBJ2-1, with a possible D match to TRBD1 (5 bases). V lost 0 bases and J lost 4, with 13 bases in between. The CDR3 is 16 residues long. The V gene's germline CDR1 is MRHNA and CDR2 SNTAGT. In DNA, the CDR3 is TGTGCCAGCAGTGACTCGAAGAGTAAGGGGTACAATGAGCAGTTCTTC. Translation gives CASSDSKSKGYNEQFF.

This clone was observed a handful of times. The J gene is TRBJ2-7, the V gene TRBV6-5; 8 nucleotides align to TRBD1. Germline V gene data show CDR1 as MNHEY and CDR2 as SVGAGI. The CDR3 sequence is 14 residues long. The trim removed 6 bases at V and 2 bases at J, leaving 6 bases unmatched. The CDR3 spells CASRTGQETYEQYF. In nucleotides, the CDR3 is TGTGCCAGCAGGACGGGACAGGAGACCTACGAGCAGTACTTC.

This clone has just a few counts. The rearrangement joins TRBV5-4 to TRBJ1-4, with TRBD1 matching over 7 bases. Per germline, CDR1 SGHNT and CDR2 YYREEE (reference sequence). The V and J ends lost 4 bases and 6 bases, in that order; junction bases with no gene match: 6. CDR3 length: 14 residues. CDR3 region: CASSQRDSDEKLFF. The CDR3 DNA reads as TGTGCCAGCAGCCAAAGGGACAGTGATGAAAAACTGTTTTTT. Variable domain in full (rest from reference TRBV5-4 and TRBJ1-4): ETGVTQSPTHLIKTRGQQVTLRCSSQSGHNTVSWYQQALGQGPQFIFQYYREEENGRGNFPPRFSGLQFPNYSSELNVNALELDDSALYLCASSQRDSDEKLFFGSGTQLSVL.

This clone was seen a handful of times. The rearrangement links TRBV5-1 to TRBJ1-1; D unclear. This CDR3 region has 13 residues. V lost 4 bases and J 8 bases, leaving 15 bases between the germline ends. Germline V gives CDR1 SGHRS, CDR2 YFSETQ. This chain's CDR3 is CASSLHDTSEAFF. DNA for the CDR3: TGCGCCAGCAGCCTACACGATACATCCGAAGCTTTCTTT.